Below, one T cell receptor beta chain is given with its context. Sequencing was performed with immunoSEQ multiplex PCR; in TCRdb, only in-frame clones are kept and a portion is missing. The data show roughly 250,000 clones, with around 80% seen just once and 4% held by the top ten. Germline V gives CDR1 LNHDA, CDR2 SQIVND (reference sequence). The CDR3 is 15 amino acids. V shed 10 bases and J 10 bases; nucleotides not matched to a gene: 16. These data originate in a study of blood T cell repertoires in COVID-19. Study-level background: The United States, Italy and Spain supplied acute and convalescent COVID-19 samples.

The receptor was isolated from a woman aged 40-49 years with active or convalescent COVID-19. The chain links TRBV19 to TRBJ1-6, with TRBD1 identical over 7 bases. The sequenced sample consisted of peripheral blood. The CDR3 spells CATRQGSQVESPLHF. In DNA form, the CDR3 reads TGTGCCACCCGACAGGGTTCCCAGGTTGAATCACCCCTCCACTTT.